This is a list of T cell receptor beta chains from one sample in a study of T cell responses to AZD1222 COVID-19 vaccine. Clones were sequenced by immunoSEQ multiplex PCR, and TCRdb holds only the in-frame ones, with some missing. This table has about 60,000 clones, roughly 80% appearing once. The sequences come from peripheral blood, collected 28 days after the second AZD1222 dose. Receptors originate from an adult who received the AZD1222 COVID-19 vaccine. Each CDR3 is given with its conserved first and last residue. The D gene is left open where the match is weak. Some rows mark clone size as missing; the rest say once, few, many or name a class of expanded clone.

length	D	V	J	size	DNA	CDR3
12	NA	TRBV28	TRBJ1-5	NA	TGTGCCAGCAGTTTACGCCCCCCGCCCCAGCATTTT	CASSLRPPPQHF
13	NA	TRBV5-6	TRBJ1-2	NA	TGTGCCAGCAGCCCAGGGATTAACTATGGCTACACCTTC	CASSPGINYGYTF
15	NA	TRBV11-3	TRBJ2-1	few	TGTGCCAGCAGCGGTTCTAGAACTAGAATCGATGAGCAGTTCTTC	CASSGSRTRIDEQFF
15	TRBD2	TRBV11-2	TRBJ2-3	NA	TGTGCCAGCAGATTAATCGGGGGGGAGCGATATACGCAGTATTTT	CASRLIGGERYTQYF
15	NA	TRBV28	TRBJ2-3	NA	TGTGCCAGCAGTTTCAATCGGGGGAGCACAGATACGCAGTATTTT	CASSFNRGSTDTQYF
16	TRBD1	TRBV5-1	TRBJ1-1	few	TGCGCCAGCGCGCGAGGCAGGGGGCTCGGGAACACTGAAGCTTTCTTT	CASARGRGLGNTEAFF
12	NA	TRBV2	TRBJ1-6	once	TGTGCCAGCTTTATGGCTGAATCACCCCTCCACTTT	CASFMAESPLHF
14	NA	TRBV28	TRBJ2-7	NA	TGTGCCAGCAGTCCCCGGGGCCCAGACTACGAGCAGTACTTC	CASSPRGPDYEQYF
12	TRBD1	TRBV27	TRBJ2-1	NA	TGTGCCAGCAGCCCCGACAGGGACGAGCAGTTCTTC	CASSPDRDEQFF
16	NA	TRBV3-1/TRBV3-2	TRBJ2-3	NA	TGTGCCAGCAGCCAAGATCGACGGATCTGCACAGATACGCAGTATTTT	CASSQDRRICTDTQYF
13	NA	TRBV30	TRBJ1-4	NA	TGTGCCTGCAACCCAGGGCCACGACGAAAACTGTTTTTT	CACNPGPRRKLFF
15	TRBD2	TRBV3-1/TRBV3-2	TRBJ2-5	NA	TGTGCCAGCAGCCCTTGGGAGGGATTCGAAAAGACCCAGTACTTC	CASSPWEGFEKTQYF
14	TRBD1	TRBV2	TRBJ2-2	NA	TGTGCCAGCAGGAACCAGGGGGCGAGCGGGGAGCTGTTTTTT	CASRNQGASGELFF
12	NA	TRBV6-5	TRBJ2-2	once	TGTGCCAGCAGTTACCTCTCCGGGGAGCTGTTTTTT	CASSYLSGELFF
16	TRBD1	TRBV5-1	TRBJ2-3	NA	TGCGCCAGCAGCCCCCGACAGGGCGGGTTCACAGATACGCAGTATTTT	CASSPRQGGFTDTQYF
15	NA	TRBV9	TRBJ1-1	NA	TGTGCCAGCAGCGTAGCTGACAACTTTAACACTGAAGCTTTCTTT	CASSVADNFNTEAFF